These 7 T cell receptor beta chains share one sample of origin, sequenced in a study of blood T cell repertoires in COVID-19 (dated by TCRdb to the early 2020s). The library was obtained by the immunoSEQ multiplex PCR assay. The immuneACCESS repertoire file appears here via TCRdb, limited to in-frame rearrangements. These files lack a portion of the clones; in checked studies, under half of the deficit traces to unresolved V genes, and the cause of the others is not known. Here the sample has 80,000 to 95,000 clones; around 75% occur a single time. The leading ten clones occupy roughly 4% of the sample. Sequencing used peripheral blood. The receptor set was obtained from a woman in her forties or fifties with acute or convalescent COVID-19.

V gene TRBV5-1 combines with J gene TRBJ1-1; D is unclear. From germline, CDR1 is SGHRS and CDR2 YFSETQ. The CDR3 totals 14 residues. Trimming took 1 base from V and 4 from J, leaving 11 bases between them. For the CDR3, the DNA is TGCGCCAGCAGCTTGATGCCGTACTCCACTGAAGCTTTCTTT. Its protein product is CASSLMPYSTEAFF. Looking up the rest from reference TRBV5-1 and TRBJ1-1 gives the full variable domain: KAGVTQTPRYLIKTRGQQVTLSCSPISGHRSVSWYQQTPGQGLQFLFEYFSETQRNKGNFPGRFSGRQFSNSRSEMNVSTLELGDSALYLCASSLMPYSTEAFFGQGTRLTVV.

This chain connects TRBV28 to TRBJ1-1, with 8 bases lining up with TRBD1. The V and J ends lost 1 base and 1 base, in that order; junction bases with no gene match: 8. The CDR3 covers 17 residues. The germline CDR1 and CDR2 sequences are MDHEN and SYDVKM. Written as DNA, the CDR3 is TGTGCCAGCAGTTTATTCAACAGGGGGGTGGGGAACACTGAAGCTTTCTTT. Its protein is CASSLFNRGVGNTEAFF. The variable domain in full, with the rest retrieved from reference TRBV28 and TRBJ1-1, is DVKVTQSSRYLVKRTGEKVFLECVQDMDHENMFWYRQDPGLGLRLIYFSYDVKMKEKGDIPEGYSVSREKKERFSLILESASTNQTSMYLCASSLFNRGVGNTEAFFGQGTRLTVV.

This chain links TRBV28 with TRBJ1-1; TRBD1 agrees at 7 bases. Germline-derived CDR1 and CDR2 are MDHEN and SYDVKM. V was pared by 5 bases and J by 5 bases, with 11 bases of the junction left unmatched. This CDR3 is built from 15 residues. Here the CDR3 DNA reads TGTGCCAGCAGTGCCGGACAGGCCGGGGGAACTGAAGCTTTCTTT. This sequence encodes CASSAGQAGGTEAFF. The complete variable domain, with remaining parts taken from reference TRBV28 and TRBJ1-1, reads DVKVTQSSRYLVKRTGEKVFLECVQDMDHENMFWYRQDPGLGLRLIYFSYDVKMKEKGDIPEGYSVSREKKERFSLILESASTNQTSMYLCASSAGQAGGTEAFFGQGTRLTVV.

This chain links TRBV24-1 with TRBJ2-7; 7 bases match TRBD1. CDR1 is KGHDR, CDR2 SFDVKD, per germline. After removal of 2 bases from V and 5 bases from J, the junction contained 5 bases not matched to a gene. The CDR3 length is 14 residues. CDR3 residues: CATSDSSRGNEQYF. CDR3 coding DNA: TGTGCCACCAGTGATTCCTCCAGGGGGAACGAGCAGTACTTC.

The genes are TRBV6-5 and TRBJ2-6; D is undetermined. CDR1 is MNHEY and CDR2 is SVGAGI in the germline V gene. The CDR3 runs 13 residues. V shed 7 bases and J shed 2 bases, with 6 bases lying between them. The CDR3, as DNA: TGTGCCAGCAACCGGGCTGGGGCCAACGTCCTGACTTTC. It yields the protein CASNRAGANVLTF.

The chain recombines TRBV9 with TRBJ1-4; 7 bases align to TRBD1. With V trimmed by 0 bases and J by 4 bases, 3 bases remained unmatched. Germline assignment: CDR1 SGDLS and CDR2 YYNGEE. CDR3 length: 15 amino acids. This CDR3 is CASSVGGQINEKLFF. The CDR3 region has the DNA TGTGCCAGCAGCGTAGGGGGACAGATTAATGAAAAACTGTTTTTT.

The V gene is TRBV7-8, the J gene TRBJ1-2, with no clear D. Germline V gene lookup returns CDR1 SGHVS and CDR2 FQNEAQ. The V end was cut by 5 bases, the J end by 8 bases, with 15 bases between. The CDR3 length is 13 residues. The CDR3 bases are TGTGCCAGCAGCCCCGACTTCAAGCGGGGCTACACCTTC. Translating gives CASSPDFKRGYTF.